This TCR beta chain was observed in a study of cytomegalovirus exposure and HLA in healthy donors. Germline CDR1 LGHNA, CDR2 YSLEER. J was trimmed by 1 base and V by 1 base; bases with no gene match: 6. This CDR3 has 17 residues. In the PCR, 60 Vbeta and 13 Jbeta primers were used. TCRdb's copy holds only in-frame clones and misses some; the assay was immunoSEQ multiplex PCR. The table includes roughly 160,000 clones, roughly 81% detected once. This TCR was recovered from a man in his thirties or forties in good health and CMV-seropositive. The genes are TRBV4-3 and TRBJ1-3; 8 bases line up with TRBD1. The sequenced material came from PBMCs. CDR3 protein: CASSQGHTGGSGNTIYF. The CDR3 coding sequence is TGCGCCAGCAGCCAAGGTCACACAGGGGGGTCTGGAAACACCATATATTTT.